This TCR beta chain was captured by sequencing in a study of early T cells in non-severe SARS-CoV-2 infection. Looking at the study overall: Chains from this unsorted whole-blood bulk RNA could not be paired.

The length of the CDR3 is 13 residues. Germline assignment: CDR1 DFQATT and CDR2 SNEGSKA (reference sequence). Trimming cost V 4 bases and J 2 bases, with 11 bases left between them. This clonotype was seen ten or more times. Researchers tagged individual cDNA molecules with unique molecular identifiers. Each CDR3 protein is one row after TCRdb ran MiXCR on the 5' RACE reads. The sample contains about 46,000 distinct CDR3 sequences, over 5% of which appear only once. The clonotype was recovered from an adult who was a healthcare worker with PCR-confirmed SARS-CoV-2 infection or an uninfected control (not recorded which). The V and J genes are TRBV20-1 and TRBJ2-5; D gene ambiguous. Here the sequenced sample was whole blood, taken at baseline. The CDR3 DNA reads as TGCAGTGCTATGGCAATGTCTCAAGAGACCCAGTACTTC. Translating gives CSAMAMSQETQYF.